What follows describes a single T cell receptor (beta chain). Its antigen remains unknown. Trimming removed 9 bases from V and 7 bases from J, with 15 bases in between. From germline, CDR1 is SEHNR and CDR2 FQNEAQ (reference sequence). This CDR3 region has 13 residues. This entry is derived from a study of tumor-infiltrating lymphocytes in localized non-small cell lung cancer. Sequencing used immunoSEQ multiplex PCR; TCRdb keeps in-frame clones, though not all of them. The repertoire holds 25,000 to 30,000 clones, with roughly 88% as singletons. Overall study findings and caveats: Recurrence-free survival showed no association with tumor T-cell fraction.

This sequence originates from a human donor with non-small cell lung cancer. The sample comprised lung tumor tissue. This chain joins TRBV7-9 and TRBJ2-2; D not certain. The CDR3 region is CARRRIEVGELFF. CDR3 DNA: TGTGCCAGAAGAAGGATTGAGGTCGGGGAGCTGTTTTTT.